The source of this T cell receptor (beta chain) is a study of T cell responses to AZD1222 COVID-19 vaccine. Regarding the study as a whole: Donors were mostly white British, more females; clonal diversity possibly underestimated. With dominance at 160-218 and 743-854, vaccine-associated CD4 TCRs spanned spike. Baseline seropositives among AZD1222 recipients totaled only 6 or 7.

Libraries were prepared by immunoSEQ multiplex PCR; TCRdb keeps only in-frame clonotypes and omits some of them. The sample records roughly 160,000 clones, more than 70% being singletons. Concerning this clone: Its antigen is currently unknown.

This receptor was taken from an adult in good health. Sequenced here: peripheral blood, sampled on day 0 of AZD1222 vaccination.

The CDR3 loop reads CASSALGLTGQEKLFF. In DNA, the CDR3 is TGTGCCAGCAGCGCCCTGGGGCTTACCGGGCAAGAAAAACTGTTTTTT. The V and J genes are TRBV5-6 and TRBJ1-4; TRBD1 is a possible D gene (5 bases). The CDR3 has 16 amino acids. V was shortened by 4 bases and J by 8 bases, with 21 bases between the two germline ends. Germline CDR1 and CDR2: SGHDT and YYEEEE. The variable domain in full, completed from reference TRBV5-6 and TRBJ1-4, reads DAGVTQSPTHLIKTRGQQVTLRCSPKSGHDTVSWYQQALGQGPQFIFQYYEEEERQRGNFPDRFSGHQFPNYSSELNVNALLLGDSALYLCASSALGLTGQEKLFFGSGTQLSVL.